This T cell receptor beta chain was sequenced in a study of glioma-infiltrating T cells. Regarding the study as a whole: Gliomas, especially low-grade, showed above-expected tissue-blood divergence; non-neoplastic patients showed below.

Points on this clonotype: Its antigen is still unknown. A much more abundant neighbour one base away suggests this may be a read error.

TCR alpha and beta CDR3 regions were amplified from RNA using iRepertoire nested multiplex PCR. For one-step reverse transcription and amplification, about 85-400 ng of tissue mRNA or PBMC total RNA was used. TCRdb reprocessed the multiplex PCR reads via MiXCR and lists one record per CDR3 protein. The sample includes tens of thousands of distinct CDR3 sequences, 20% to 25% of them seen just once. Germline loops: CDR1 LGHDT, CDR2 YNNKEL (reference sequence). The CDR3 totals 14 residues. The chain is built from TRBV3-1 and TRBJ2-1; a weak D match, TRBD1 (6 bases). The source of this sequence is a human donor with low-grade glioma or glioblastoma, undergoing nonglioma brain surgery, or in good health (not recorded which). Sample: glioma tissue, nonneoplastic brain tissue, or PBMCs (not recorded which). The CDR3 here is CTSSQATGINEQFF. Here the CDR3 DNA reads TGTACCAGCAGCCAAGCCACAGGGATCAATGAGCAGTTCTTC.